This entry concerns a single T cell receptor beta chain. Its antigen has not been determined. At one boundary the junction diverges from the germline segment, which might be a read error. The collaborating institutions used their own protocols to collect whole blood in K2EDTA tubes. For TCRbeta analysis, collaborators shipped samples in one of three forms: frozen whole blood, isolated PBMCs, or DNA extracted from either of those sample types. This sample stems from a study of blood T cell repertoires in COVID-19 (dated by TCRdb to the early 2020s). Background for the entire study: Samples from collaborators originated in the United States, Italy and Spain and spanned both the acute and convalescent phases of COVID-19. The prospective study material was composed of cDNA or gDNA derived from T cells, B-cell-depleted T cells, or PBMCs. The dataset comprised deeply sampled blood TCRbeta repertoires from subjects exposed to, actively infected with, or recovered from COVID-19. A freely available public database, intended as a resource for researchers studying the immune response to SARS-CoV-2, is where the repertoires were released. Samples were obtained from the ongoing ImmuneRACE study (first 160 participants) and from about 1,300 subjects provided by 6 global collaborators. A de-identified subject ID, COVID-19 status, age in years and sex were almost always included in the sample metadata. HLA class I and class II types, where available, came from metadata supplied by the sample provider rather than from assay-based typing.

TCRbeta CDR3 regions were amplified from genomic DNA by means of the immunoSEQ Assay, a bias-controlled multiplex PCR. Per the authors' processing: Nucleated cell counts per sample were estimated from amplification of reference gene primers within the assay. Sequence reads were collapsed and filtered to measure the absolute abundance of every unique TCRbeta CDR3 rearrangement. For each sample, productive Simpson clonality was calculated by taking the square root of Simpson's diversity index across productive rearrangements. TCRdb took this table from immuneACCESS and kept in-frame rearrangements with V and J called. Such tables lack part of the clones; where checked against another copy, unresolved V genes explain under half of the gap, and the rest is unexplained. V, J and clone size were drawn from that table, and D and trimming were deduced from the DNA. Here the sample has around 200,000 clones; around nine tenths occur a single time. The ten largest clones capture about 2.6% of the sample.

The paper as a whole reports these results and caveats: The amount of clinical and demographic metadata varied by source and participant and was provided uncurated.

Sequenced sample: peripheral blood. The TCR comes from a middle-aged man with active or convalescent COVID-19.

The CDR3 is CASSLTVSGNTIYF. The DNA sequence reads TGTGCTAGCAGCCTGACAGTCTCTGGAAACACCATATATTTT. Recombination linked TRBV7-7 to TRBJ1-3, with a weak D call of TRBD1 (5 bases match). The CDR3 has 14 amino acids, counting the end cysteine and phenylalanine. Only the CDR3 portion is preserved as DNA: 42 bases, with reading frame beginning at the first base. For CDR1 and CDR2, the germline V gene (reference sequence) lists SSHAT and FNYEAQ.